Below are 18 T cell receptor beta chains sequenced from a single sample in a study of cytomegalovirus exposure and HLA in healthy donors. PCR used 60 Vbeta primers and 13 Jbeta primers. Only in-frame clones appear in the TCRdb table, and some are missing; sequencing was by immunoSEQ multiplex PCR. The data contain roughly 100,000 clones, less than 90% of them singletons. The specimen was PBMCs. Every receptor here comes from a man between 35 and 55 years old in good health and CMV-seronegative.

The rearrangement joins TRBV19 to TRBJ1-5; 7 positions agree with TRBD1. Per germline, CDR1 LNHDA and CDR2 SQIVND (reference sequence). Trimming took 6 bases from V and 9 from J; bases not matched to a gene: 11. This CDR3 is 14 amino acids long. The CDR3 region is CASRAIQGRRPQHF. The CDR3 nucleotides are TGTGCCAGTAGGGCTATACAGGGGAGGCGGCCCCAGCATTTT. Together with reference TRBV19 and TRBJ1-5, the CDR3 gives the full variable domain: DGGITQSPKYLFRKEGQNVTLSCEQNLNHDAMYWYRQDPGQGLRLIYYSQIVNDFQKGDIAEGYSVSREKKESFPLTVTSAQKNPTAFYLCASRAIQGRRPQHFGDGTRLSIL.

The rearrangement uses TRBV9 and TRBJ2-3; the D gene is possibly TRBD2 (5 bases). V lost 0 bases and J 3 bases, leaving 11 bases between the germline ends. CDR1 and CDR2 from the germline V gene are SGDLS and YYNGEE. The CDR3 has 15 residues. CDR3 DNA sequence: TGTGCCAGCAGCGTAGGAGCGGTGAGAACAGATACGCAGTATTTT. Its translation is CASSVGAVRTDTQYF.

This chain uses TRBV19 with TRBJ1-6; TRBD1 is a possible D gene (6 bases). The germline gives CDR1 LNHDA, CDR2 SQIVND (reference sequence). The CDR3 covers 12 residues. V lost 5 bases and J lost 10, with 9 bases in between. CDR3 sequence (DNA): TGTGCCAGTAGTGCACAGGGCTCACCCCTCCACTTT. Translating it yields CASSAQGSPLHF.

CDR3 sequence reads: CASAKGGTNTEAFF. The CDR3 DNA sequence: TGTGCCAGCGCTAAGGGGGGGACGAACACTGAAGCTTTCTTT. J is TRBJ1-1 and V is TRBV6-5; D may be TRBD1 (6 bases). This CDR3 comprises 14 residues. The V gene's germline CDR1 is MNHEY and CDR2 SVGAGI. Between the trimmed V and J ends, which lost 8 bases and 1 base, there was a span of 14 bases.

This clone was counted between two and nine times. The chain is built from TRBV19 and TRBJ2-5, with a weak D call TRBD2 (8 bases). Trimming left V 6 bases short and J 11 bases short, with 25 bases between. In germline, CDR1 is LNHDA, CDR2 SQIVND (reference sequence). This CDR3 contains 15 residues. The CDR3 here is CASRTSRGRGARQYF. As DNA, the CDR3 is TGTGCCAGTAGGACCTCGAGGGGGCGGGGGGCGCGGCAGTACTTC. The full variable domain, completed using reference TRBV19 and TRBJ2-5, is DGGITQSPKYLFRKEGQNVTLSCEQNLNHDAMYWYRQDPGQGLRLIYYSQIVNDFQKGDIAEGYSVSREKKESFPLTVTSAQKNPTAFYLCASRTSRGRGARQYFGPGTRLLVL.

The V call is TRBV5-6, the J call TRBJ2-7; D possibly corresponds to TRBD1 (6 bases). V was cut by 4 bases and J by 4 bases, with 21 bases left in between. CDR1 and CDR2 (germline): SGHDT, YYEEEE. The CDR3 is 16 amino acids. CDR3 DNA sequence: TGTGCCAGCAGCCCAAGGCAGGGGTGGACGGGGTACGAGCAGTACTTC. Amino acid sequence: CASSPRQGWTGYEQYF. The whole variable domain, filled in from reference TRBV5-6 and TRBJ2-7, reads DAGVTQSPTHLIKTRGQQVTLRCSPKSGHDTVSWYQQALGQGPQFIFQYYEEEERQRGNFPDRFSGHQFPNYSSELNVNALLLGDSALYLCASSPRQGWTGYEQYFGPGTRLTVT.

The chain employs TRBV10-3 and TRBJ2-3, with D uncertain. The germline CDR1 and CDR2 sequences are ENHRY and SYGVKD. Deletions cut 0 bases from V and 3 bases from J, with 7 bases between. The length of the CDR3 is 14 residues. CDR3 nucleotide sequence: TGTGCCATCAGTGAGTCCCTAGATACAGATACGCAGTATTTT. Its protein product is CAISESLDTDTQYF.

This chain uses TRBV18 with TRBJ1-5; D is uncertain. The ends were cut back, 6 bases at V and 4 bases at J, with 10 bases in the middle. This CDR3 contains 13 residues. CDR1 KGHSH and CDR2 LQKENI come from the germline V gene. The CDR3 sequence is CASSAERNQPQHF. Here the CDR3 DNA reads TGTGCCAGCTCTGCCGAGCGAAATCAGCCCCAGCATTTT.

The CDR3 sequence: CASSKGQGRITEAFF. CDR3 bases: TGCGCCAGCAGCAAAGGACAGGGGCGGATTACTGAAGCTTTCTTT. The chain couples TRBV4-1 to TRBJ1-1, with 9 bases aligning to TRBD1. V lost 5 bases to trimming and J lost 5 bases; unmatched junction nucleotides: 9. This CDR3 has 15 amino acids. CDR1 and CDR2 (germline): MGHRA, YSYEKL.

V usage is TRBV15 and J usage is TRBJ2-3; 7 nucleotides match TRBD1. The CDR3 is made up of 16 amino acids. CDR1 and CDR2 from the germline V gene are LNHNV and YYDKDF (reference sequence). V was clipped by 1 base and J by 2 bases; unmatched bases: 6. CDR3 nucleotide sequence: TGTGCCACCAGCAGAGTTAGGGACAGCCTCACAGATACGCAGTATTTT. Amino acids: CATSRVRDSLTDTQYF.

The rearrangement uses TRBV5-1 and TRBJ2-1; TRBD2 might be the D (6 bases). Germline CDR1 and CDR2: SGHRS and YFSETQ. V was trimmed by 3 bases and J by 12 bases, leaving 19 bases between them. This CDR3 has 14 residues. This CDR3 reads CASSSRDFRDGQFF. CDR3 nucleotides: TGCGCCAGCAGCTCCAGGGACTTTCGGGATGGGCAGTTCTTC. Combining the CDR3 with reference TRBV5-1 and TRBJ2-1 gives the whole variable domain KAGVTQTPRYLIKTRGQQVTLSCSPISGHRSVSWYQQTPGQGLQFLFEYFSETQRNKGNFPGRFSGRQFSNSRSEMNVSTLELGDSALYLCASSSRDFRDGQFFGPGTRLTVL.

This chain uses TRBV19 with TRBJ2-7, with TRBD1 identical over 7 bases. Germline V gives CDR1 LNHDA, CDR2 SQIVND (reference sequence). The V segment lost 1 base and the J segment 4 bases; nucleotides outside the gene matches: 4. There are 14 residues in the CDR3. CDR3 amino acids: CASSIAAGGYEQYF. In DNA, the CDR3 is TGTGCCAGTAGTATAGCGGCAGGGGGATACGAGCAGTACTTC.

The chain has TRBV29-1 and TRBJ1-2; 7 bases fit TRBD1. Germline-derived CDR1 and CDR2 are SQVTM and ANQGSEA. V was clipped by 3 bases and J by 5 bases; unmatched bases: 9. This CDR3 has 14 residues. CDR3 residues: CSVEMVGGDYGYTF. The CDR3 DNA reads as TGCAGCGTTGAGATGGTAGGGGGCGATTATGGCTACACCTTC.

J is TRBJ2-7 and V is TRBV7-9; a weak D match, TRBD1 (5 bases). Trimming removed 5 bases from V and 6 bases from J, with 8 bases in between. Germline V gene lookup returns CDR1 SEHNR and CDR2 FQNEAQ (reference sequence). The CDR3 loop spans 11 amino acids. CDR3 nucleotide sequence: TGTGCCAGCAGCCCCCAGGGCGAGCAGTACTTC. This sequence encodes CASSPQGEQYF.

This chain uses TRBV7-9 with TRBJ2-5, with 12 bases that match TRBD2. CDR1 is SEHNR and CDR2 is FQNEAQ in the germline V gene (reference sequence). J gave up 1 base and V 1 base, and 1 base lay outside the gene matches. This CDR3 has 16 residues. The chain's CDR3 is CASSLGTSGVQETQYF. CDR3 nucleotide sequence: TGTGCCAGCAGCTTAGGGACTAGCGGGGTCCAAGAGACCCAGTACTTC. Based on the CDR3 plus reference TRBV7-9 and TRBJ2-5, the full variable domain is DTGVSQNPRHKITKRGQNVTFRCDPISEHNRLYWYRQTLGQGPEFLTYFQNEAQLEKSRLLSDRFSAERPKGSFSTLEIQRTEQGDSAMYLCASSLGTSGVQETQYFGPGTRLLVL.

The gene calls are TRBV7-3 and TRBJ2-7, with TRBD2 identical over 14 bases. Germline values: CDR1 SGHTA, CDR2 FQGTGA. This CDR3 has 19 residues. After removal of 5 bases from V and 0 bases from J, the junction contained 12 bases not matched to a gene. The CDR3, as DNA: TGTGCCAGCAGCCCCGGGACTAGCGGGGGCACTAAGAGCTCCTACGAGCAGTACTTC. It encodes CASSPGTSGGTKSSYEQYF. The full variable domain, with the rest looked up from reference TRBV7-3 and TRBJ2-7, is GAGVSQTPSNKVTEKGKYVELRCDPISGHTALYWYRQSLGQGPEFLIYFQGTGAADDSGLPNDRFFAVRPEGSVSTLKIQRTERGDSAVYLCASSPGTSGGTKSSYEQYFGPGTRLTVT.

This rearrangement joins TRBV7-2 to TRBJ1-2; 9 bases match TRBD1. The CDR3 sequence is 13 residues long. The ends lost 3 bases at V and 7 bases at J; junction bases unmatched: 3. Germline V lookup: CDR1 SGHTA, CDR2 FQGNSA. The CDR3 bases are TGTGCCAGCAGCTTGGGACAGGGTGGTGGCTACACCTTC. This sequence encodes CASSLGQGGGYTF.

The CDR3 sequence: CASSLTANTEAFF. The CDR3 bases are TGTGCCAGCAGCTTAACGGCGAACACTGAAGCTTTCTTT. This chain uses TRBV7-3 with TRBJ1-1; D is unresolved. V was shortened by 0 bases and J by 1 base, with 3 bases between the two germline ends. The CDR3 consists of 13 residues. The V gene's germline CDR1 is SGHTA and CDR2 FQGTGA.